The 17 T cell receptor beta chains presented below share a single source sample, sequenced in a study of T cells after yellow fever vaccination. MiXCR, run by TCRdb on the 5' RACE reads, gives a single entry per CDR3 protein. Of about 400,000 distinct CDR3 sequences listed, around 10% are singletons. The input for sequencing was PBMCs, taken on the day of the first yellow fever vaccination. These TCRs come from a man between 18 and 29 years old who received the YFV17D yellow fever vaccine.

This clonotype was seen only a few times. The CDR3 spells CASGAGLQETQYF. CDR3 in DNA: TGTGCCAGCGGAGCCGGGCTCCAAGAGACCCAGTACTTC. The chain combines TRBV11-3 with TRBJ2-5; no definite D call. Germline CDR1 is SGHNT and CDR2 is YENEEA. CDR3 length equals 13 residues. Trimming took off 8 bases at V and 1 base at J, with 11 bases between the two ends.

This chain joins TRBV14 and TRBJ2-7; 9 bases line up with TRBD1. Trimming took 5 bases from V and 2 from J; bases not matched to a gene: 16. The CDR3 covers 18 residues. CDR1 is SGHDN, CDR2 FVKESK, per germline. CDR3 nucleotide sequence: TGTGCCAGCAGCGACCCGGGACAGGGCCCCGGGACGCCCTACGAGCAGTACTTC. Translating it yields CASSDPGQGPGTPYEQYF.

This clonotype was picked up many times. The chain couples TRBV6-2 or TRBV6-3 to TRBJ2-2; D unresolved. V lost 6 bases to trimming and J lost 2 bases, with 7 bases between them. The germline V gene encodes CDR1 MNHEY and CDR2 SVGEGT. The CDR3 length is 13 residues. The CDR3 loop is CASRAQNTGELFF. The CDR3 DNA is TGTGCCAGCAGAGCCCAAAACACCGGGGAGCTGTTTTTT.

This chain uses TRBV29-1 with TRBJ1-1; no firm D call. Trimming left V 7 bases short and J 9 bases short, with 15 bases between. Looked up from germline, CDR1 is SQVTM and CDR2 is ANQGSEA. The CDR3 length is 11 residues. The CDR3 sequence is CSADWEWKAFF. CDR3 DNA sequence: TGCAGCGCCGACTGGGAGTGGAAAGCTTTCTTT.

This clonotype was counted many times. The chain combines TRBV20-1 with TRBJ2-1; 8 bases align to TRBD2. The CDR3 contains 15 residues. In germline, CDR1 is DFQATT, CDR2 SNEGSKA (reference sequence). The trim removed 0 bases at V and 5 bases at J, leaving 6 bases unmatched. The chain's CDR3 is CSARETGGRDNEQFF. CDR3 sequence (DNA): TGCAGTGCTAGAGAGACGGGGGGGAGGGACAATGAGCAGTTCTTC.

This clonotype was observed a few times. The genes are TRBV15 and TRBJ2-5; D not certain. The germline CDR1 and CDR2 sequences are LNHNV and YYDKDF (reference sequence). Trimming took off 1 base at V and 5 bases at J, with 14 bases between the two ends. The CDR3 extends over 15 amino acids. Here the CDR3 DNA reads TGTGCCACCAGCAGAGCCTCCGGACCAGGCGAGACCCAGTACTTC. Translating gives CATSRASGPGETQYF.

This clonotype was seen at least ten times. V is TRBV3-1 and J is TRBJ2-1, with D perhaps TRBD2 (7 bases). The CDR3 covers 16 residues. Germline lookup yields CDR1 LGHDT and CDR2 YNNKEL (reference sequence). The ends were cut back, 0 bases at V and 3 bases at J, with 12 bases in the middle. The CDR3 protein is CASSQERGGLYNEQFF. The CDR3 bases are TGTGCCAGCAGCCAAGAAAGGGGGGGCCTCTACAATGAGCAGTTCTTC.

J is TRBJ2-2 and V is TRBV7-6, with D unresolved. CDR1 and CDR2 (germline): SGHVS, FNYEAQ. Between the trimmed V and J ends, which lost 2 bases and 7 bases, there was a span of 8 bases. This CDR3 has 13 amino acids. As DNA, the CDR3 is TGTGCCAGCAGCTTAATGGGAAGCGGGGAGCTGTTTTTT. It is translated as CASSLMGSGELFF.

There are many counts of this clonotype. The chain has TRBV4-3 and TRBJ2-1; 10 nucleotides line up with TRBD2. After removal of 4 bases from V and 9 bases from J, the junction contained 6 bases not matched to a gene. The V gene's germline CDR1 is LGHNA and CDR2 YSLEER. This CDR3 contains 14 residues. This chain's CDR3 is CASSPSGGAGEQFF. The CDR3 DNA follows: TGCGCCAGCAGCCCCAGCGGGGGGGCCGGTGAGCAGTTCTTC.

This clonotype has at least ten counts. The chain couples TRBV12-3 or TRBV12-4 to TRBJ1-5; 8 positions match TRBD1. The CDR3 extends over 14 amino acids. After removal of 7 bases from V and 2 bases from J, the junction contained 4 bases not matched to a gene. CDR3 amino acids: CASTEDRGNQPQHF. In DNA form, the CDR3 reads TGTGCCAGCACCGAGGACAGGGGCAATCAGCCCCAGCATTTT.

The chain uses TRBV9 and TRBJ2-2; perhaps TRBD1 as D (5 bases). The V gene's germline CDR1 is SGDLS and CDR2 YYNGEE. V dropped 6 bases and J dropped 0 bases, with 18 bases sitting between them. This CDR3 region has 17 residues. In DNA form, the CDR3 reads TGTGCCAGCAATCGTAACAGACAGTTCGCGAACACCGGGGAGCTGTTTTTT. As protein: CASNRNRQFANTGELFF. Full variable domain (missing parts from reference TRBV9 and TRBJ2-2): DSGVTQTPKHLITATGQRVTLRCSPRSGDLSVYWYQQSLDQGLQFLIQYYNGEERAKGNILERFSAQQFPDLHSELNLSSLELGDSALYFCASNRNRQFANTGELFFGEGSRLTVL.

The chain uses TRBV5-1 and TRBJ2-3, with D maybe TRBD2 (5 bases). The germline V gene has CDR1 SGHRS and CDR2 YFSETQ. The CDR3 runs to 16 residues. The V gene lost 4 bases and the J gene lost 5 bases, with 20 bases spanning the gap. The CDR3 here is CASSVGNSLAQDTQYF. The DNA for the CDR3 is TGCGCCAGCAGCGTCGGGAATTCGTTAGCACAAGATACGCAGTATTTT. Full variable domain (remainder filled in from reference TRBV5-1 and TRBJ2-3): KAGVTQTPRYLIKTRGQQVTLSCSPISGHRSVSWYQQTPGQGLQFLFEYFSETQRNKGNFPGRFSGRQFSNSRSEMNVSTLELGDSALYLCASSVGNSLAQDTQYFGPGTRLTVL.

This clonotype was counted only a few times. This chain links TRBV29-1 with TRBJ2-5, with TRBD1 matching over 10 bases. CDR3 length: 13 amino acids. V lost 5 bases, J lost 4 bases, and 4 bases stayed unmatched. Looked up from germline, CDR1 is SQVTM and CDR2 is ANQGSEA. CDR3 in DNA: TGCAGCGTTCGAAGGGACAGGGGAGAGACCCAGTACTTC. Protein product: CSVRRDRGETQYF.

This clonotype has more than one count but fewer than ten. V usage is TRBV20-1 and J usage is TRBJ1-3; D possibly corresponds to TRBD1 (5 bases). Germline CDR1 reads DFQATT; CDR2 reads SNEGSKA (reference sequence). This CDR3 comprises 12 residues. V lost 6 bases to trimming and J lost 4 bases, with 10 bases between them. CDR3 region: CSASNRGNTIYF. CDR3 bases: TGCAGTGCGAGCAACAGGGGAAACACCATATATTTT.

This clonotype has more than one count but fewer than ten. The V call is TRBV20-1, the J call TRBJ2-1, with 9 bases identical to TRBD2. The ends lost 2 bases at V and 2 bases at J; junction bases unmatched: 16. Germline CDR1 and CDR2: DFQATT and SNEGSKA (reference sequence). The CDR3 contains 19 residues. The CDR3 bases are TGCAGTGCTAGAAAGTCCGCGGGGGGGACAAGCTCTACCTACAATGAGCAGTTCTTC. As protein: CSARKSAGGTSSTYNEQFF.

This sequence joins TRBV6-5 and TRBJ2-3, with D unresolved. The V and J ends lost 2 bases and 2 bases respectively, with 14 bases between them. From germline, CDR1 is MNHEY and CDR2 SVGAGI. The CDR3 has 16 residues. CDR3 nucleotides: TGTGCCAGCAGTTACGTCGAGCCTGCCCTCACAGATACGCAGTATTTT. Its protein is CASSYVEPALTDTQYF.

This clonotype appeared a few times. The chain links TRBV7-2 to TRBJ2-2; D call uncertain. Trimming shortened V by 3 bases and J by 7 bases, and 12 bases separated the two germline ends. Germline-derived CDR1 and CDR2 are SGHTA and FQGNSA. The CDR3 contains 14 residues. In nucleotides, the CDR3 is TGTGCCAGCAGCTTCCTAGGACGGCGCGGGGAGCTGTTTTTT. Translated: CASSFLGRRGELFF.